The rows below give T cell receptor beta chains drawn from one sample of a study of T-cell reconstitution after alpha-beta-depleted transplantation in children. TCRdb reprocessed the PCR reads with MiXCR, giving one entry per CDR3 protein. Counted here are approximately 97,000 distinct CDR3 sequences, approximately 6% occurring once; the ten biggest clones make up about 6%. The sample here was PBMCs, mostly from graft donor cells, taken 60 days after TCRalphabeta/CD19-depleted stem cell transplant. All receptors derive from a female patient aged 2-15 years who had a stem cell transplant for Fanconi anemia, so the T cells may come from the graft donor. The CDR3 runs from the conserved cysteine through the conserved F or W. Fields, in order: clone size, V gene, J gene, D gene, CDR3 protein, CDR3 DNA. A D gene is named only where the DNA matches it firmly. Size tells how often a clone was seen (once, few, many) or the class of an expanded clone, and some rows leave it out.

abundance: many
v_gene: TRBV29-1
j_gene: TRBJ1-1
d_gene: .
CDR3aa: CSVLRQNMNTEAFF
CDR3nt: TGCAGCGTACTCCGACAGAACATGAACACTGAAGCTTTCTTT

abundance: .
v_gene: TRBV5-4
j_gene: TRBJ2-1
d_gene: .
CDR3aa: CASSLVLQDNEQFF
CDR3nt: TGTGCCAGCAGCTTGGTACTCCAAGACAATGAGCAGTTCTTC

abundance: many
v_gene: TRBV5-1
j_gene: TRBJ2-1
d_gene: TRBD1
CDR3aa: CASRQVPGQGRNEQFF
CDR3nt: TGCGCCAGCAGACAGGTACCGGGACAGGGTAGGAATGAGCAGTTCTTC

abundance: many
v_gene: TRBV28
j_gene: TRBJ2-7
d_gene: TRBD1
CDR3aa: CASSPHPSTGYSYEQYF
CDR3nt: TGTGCCAGCAGTCCTCACCCTTCGACAGGGTACAGCTACGAGCAGTACTTC

abundance: .
v_gene: TRBV20-1
j_gene: TRBJ2-3
d_gene: TRBD1
CDR3aa: CSASARQGTDTQYF
CDR3nt: TGCAGTGCTAGCGCGAGACAGGGGACAGATACGCAGTATTTT

abundance: many
v_gene: TRBV28
j_gene: TRBJ2-5
d_gene: .
CDR3aa: CASSLLRSTQYF
CDR3nt: TGTGCCAGCAGTCTACTCAGGTCGACCCAGTACTTC

abundance: few
v_gene: TRBV19
j_gene: TRBJ1-2
d_gene: TRBD1
CDR3aa: CASSQGQSRGGYTF
CDR3nt: TGTGCCAGTAGTCAGGGACAGAGCAGGGGTGGCTACACCTTC

abundance: many
v_gene: TRBV7-2
j_gene: TRBJ2-3
d_gene: .
CDR3aa: CASSLGGHTQYF
CDR3nt: TGTGCCAGCAGCCTAGGGGGACATACGCAGTATTTT

abundance: many
v_gene: TRBV15
j_gene: TRBJ2-5
d_gene: .
CDR3aa: CATSRDYEEETQYF
CDR3nt: TGTGCCACCAGCAGAGATTATGAGGAAGAGACCCAGTACTTC

abundance: few
v_gene: TRBV5-1
j_gene: TRBJ2-5
d_gene: TRBD1
CDR3aa: CASSLVDRGETQYF
CDR3nt: TGCGCCAGCAGCTTGGTTGACAGGGGAGAGACCCAGTACTTC

abundance: many
v_gene: TRBV16
j_gene: TRBJ2-7
d_gene: .
CDR3aa: CASSPTNPPYEQYF
CDR3nt: TGTGCCAGCAGCCCAACCAATCCTCCGTACGAGCAGTACTTC

abundance: many
v_gene: TRBV6-5
j_gene: TRBJ1-2
d_gene: TRBD1
CDR3aa: CASSYGTGMRYGYTF
CDR3nt: TGTGCCAGCAGTTACGGGACAGGGATGCGGTATGGCTACACCTTC

abundance: many
v_gene: TRBV28
j_gene: TRBJ2-3
d_gene: TRBD2
CDR3aa: CASSLWTSGSRDTQYF
CDR3nt: TGTGCCAGCAGTTTGTGGACTAGCGGGAGCCGGGATACGCAGTATTTT

abundance: many
v_gene: TRBV7-2
j_gene: TRBJ2-7
d_gene: TRBD2
CDR3aa: CASSLGGLANYEQYF
CDR3nt: TGTGCCAGCAGCTTAGGTGGACTAGCCAACTACGAGCAGTACTTC

abundance: many
v_gene: TRBV11-1
j_gene: TRBJ2-7
d_gene: TRBD1
CDR3aa: CASGRDRTYEQYF
CDR3nt: TGTGCCAGCGGCCGGGACAGGACCTACGAGCAGTACTTC

abundance: many
v_gene: TRBV11-2
j_gene: TRBJ2-2
d_gene: .
CDR3aa: CASKGSHNTGELFF
CDR3nt: TGTGCCAGCAAGGGGTCTCACAACACCGGGGAGCTGTTTTTT

abundance: many
v_gene: TRBV28
j_gene: TRBJ2-1
d_gene: .
CDR3aa: CASSFGDEQFF
CDR3nt: TGTGCCAGCAGTTTTGGCGATGAGCAGTTCTTC